The 11 T cell receptor beta chains below come from one sample, sequenced in a study of CD4 T cells in relation to SARS-CoV-2 and coronaviruses. Repertoires were generated with immunoSEQ multiplex PCR, while TCRdb's copy carries only in-frame clones and drops some. The data show some 64,000 clones, with 94% seen just once and approximately 0.14% held by the top ten. The unexposed donors gave CD4+ T cells in about 2011-2018, prior to COVID-19. Sequenced input: naive CD4+ T cells from PBMCs. As to subset: naive CD4+ T cells isolated by negative enrichment. Every receptor here comes from a human donor in good health.

The J gene is TRBJ1-4, the V gene TRBV25-1; D gene unclear. This CDR3 is 15 amino acids long. Germline lookup yields CDR1 MGHDK and CDR2 SYGVNS. Between the trimmed V and J ends, which lost 0 bases and 3 bases, there was a span of 8 bases. The CDR3 nucleotides are TGTGCCAGCAGTGAATATACGGGTGCTAATGAAAAACTGTTTTTT. Residues: CASSEYTGANEKLFF. The full variable domain, completed using reference TRBV25-1 and TRBJ1-4, is EADIYQTPRYLVIGTGKKITLECSQTMGHDKMYWYQQDPGMELHLIHYSYGVNSTEKGDLSSESTVSRIRTEHFPLTLESARPSHTSQYLCASSEYTGANEKLFFGSGTQLSVL.

The chain is built from TRBV7-7 and TRBJ2-7; TRBD1 matches at 8 bases. Germline values: CDR1 SSHAT, CDR2 FNYEAQ (reference sequence). V dropped 1 base and J dropped 5; count of bases not matched to a gene: 7. The CDR3 is made up of 15 amino acids. The CDR3 spells CASSLGTGLINEQYF. The DNA for the CDR3 is TGTGCCAGCAGCTTAGGGACAGGGCTCATCAACGAGCAGTACTTC. The entire variable domain, with the rest obtained from reference TRBV7-7 and TRBJ2-7, is as follows: GAGVSQSPRYKVTKRGQDVTLRCDPISSHATLYWYQQALGQGPEFLTYFNYEAQPDKSGLPSDRFSAERPEGSISTLTIQRTEQRDSAMYRCASSLGTGLINEQYFGPGTRLTVT.

This chain joins TRBV2 and TRBJ2-7, with 9 bases identical to TRBD1. V lost 8 bases, J lost 4 bases, and 12 bases stayed unmatched. The CDR3 has 15 residues. The V gene's germline CDR1 is SNHLY and CDR2 FYNNEI. CDR3 in DNA: TGTGCCAGCTTGGGACAGGGCGCCTCTGGATACGAGCAGTACTTC. Protein: CASLGQGASGYEQYF.

This chain uses TRBV18 with TRBJ2-2, with 11 bases identical to TRBD2. The CDR3 has 18 amino acids. CDR1 and CDR2 from the germline V gene are KGHSH and LQKENI. After removal of 1 base from V and 5 bases from J, the junction contained 9 bases not matched to a gene. As DNA, the CDR3 is TGTGCCAGCTCACCACTACAACTAGCGGGAGAGAGGACCGGGGAGCTGTTTTTT. Translated, it gives CASSPLQLAGERTGELFF.

The CDR3 DNA is TGTGCCAGCAGCTATTCCCCCGGGACTAGTACACATACGCAGTATTTT. It is translated as CASSYSPGTSTHTQYF. This rearrangement joins TRBV3-1 (or the pseudogene TRBV3-2) to TRBJ2-3; TRBD2 matches 8 bases. The CDR3 covers 16 residues. V gave up 5 bases and J gave up 7 bases; unmatched junction bases: 14. CDR1 LGHDT and CDR2 YNNKEL come from the germline V gene (reference sequence).

The chain carries TRBV28 and TRBJ1-5; 9 bases align to TRBD1. Germline V lookup: CDR1 MDHEN, CDR2 SYDVKM. With 3 bases clipped from V and 3 bases from J, the junction kept 3 bases outside the gene matches. CDR3 size: 15 residues. CDR3 protein: CASSLGTGNNQPQHF. The CDR3 region has the DNA TGTGCCAGCAGTTTGGGGACAGGGAACAATCAGCCCCAGCATTTT.

The V and J genes are TRBV15 and TRBJ2-5, with a weak D call TRBD2 (6 bases). CDR1 is LNHNV and CDR2 is YYDKDF in the germline V gene (reference sequence). Trimming shortened V by 3 bases and J by 5 bases, and 13 bases separated the two germline ends. The CDR3 spans 14 residues. The CDR3 loop is CATSSRAGLETQYF. The CDR3 nucleotides are TGTGCCACCAGCAGTCGTGCGGGGTTGGAGACCCAGTACTTC.

This clone was seen just once. Distinct nucleotide sequences in the sample also encode this CDR3. V gene TRBV18 combines with J gene TRBJ2-5; a weak D match, TRBD1 (6 bases). This CDR3 spans 13 amino acids. Trimming cost V 6 bases and J 2 bases, with 10 bases left between them. CDR1 and CDR2 (germline): KGHSH, LQKENI. CDR3 nucleotide sequence: TGTGCCAGCTCTCCAGGACAGCAAGAGACCCAGTACTTC. The encoded protein is CASSPGQQETQYF. Combining the CDR3 with reference TRBV18 and TRBJ2-5 gives the whole variable domain NAGVMQNPRHLVRRRGQEARLRCSPMKGHSHVYWYRQLPEEGLKFMVYLQKENIIDESGMPKERFSAEFPKEGPSILRIQQVVRGDSAAYFCASSPGQQETQYFGPGTRLLVL.

The rearrangement links TRBV19 to TRBJ2-2; 7 bases match TRBD1. CDR3 length: 16 residues. Germline-derived CDR1 and CDR2 are LNHDA and SQIVND (reference sequence). The J segment lost 0 bases and the V segment lost 6 bases, leaving 7 bases of the junction unmatched. CDR3 in amino acids: CASSGPGTANTGELFF. CDR3 nucleotides: TGTGCCAGTAGCGGACCTGGGACAGCGAACACCGGGGAGCTGTTTTTT. Supplemented by reference TRBV19 and TRBJ2-2, the full variable domain reads DGGITQSPKYLFRKEGQNVTLSCEQNLNHDAMYWYRQDPGQGLRLIYYSQIVNDFQKGDIAEGYSVSREKKESFPLTVTSAQKNPTAFYLCASSGPGTANTGELFFGEGSRLTVL.

J is TRBJ2-1 and V is TRBV28, with 9 bases aligning to TRBD2. The CDR3 is 16 amino acids. Per the germline V gene, CDR1 is MDHEN and CDR2 is SYDVKM. V trimming: 4 bases; J trimming: 4 bases; junction bases outside the gene matches: 8. CDR3 sequence (DNA): TGTGCCAGCAGTTCAGATCGAGCGGGGGGATACAATGAGCAGTTCTTC. This encodes CASSSDRAGGYNEQFF.

The V and J genes are TRBV7-3 and TRBJ2-6; the match to TRBD1 covers 9 bases. Trimming at V came to 5 bases and at J to 2 bases, leaving 10 bases not matched to a gene. Looked up from germline, CDR1 is SGHTA and CDR2 is FQGTGA. CDR3 length: 18 residues. CDR3 DNA sequence: TGTGCCAGCAGCGGCGGGACAGGGATCTCTGCTGGGGCCAACGTCCTGACTTTC. Its protein product is CASSGGTGISAGANVLTF. Full variable domain (rest looked up from reference TRBV7-3 and TRBJ2-6): GAGVSQTPSNKVTEKGKYVELRCDPISGHTALYWYRQSLGQGPEFLIYFQGTGAADDSGLPNDRFFAVRPEGSVSTLKIQRTERGDSAVYLCASSGGTGISAGANVLTFGAGSRLTVL.